The next 30 T cell receptor beta chains were all read from a single sample in a study of blood T cell repertoires in COVID-19 (dated by TCRdb to the early 2020s). The receptor library was made with the immunoSEQ multiplex PCR assay. TCRdb took this table from immuneACCESS and kept in-frame rearrangements with V and J called. Such tables lack part of the clones; where checked against another copy, unresolved V genes explain under half of the gap, and the rest is unexplained. The sample records around 100,000 clones, about 83% of which are singletons. The ten largest clones add up to 9.5% to 15% of the sample. Sample: peripheral blood. The receptors shown here come from a human donor in a cohort sampled during active COVID-19.

This clone has just one count. The chain combines TRBV14 with TRBJ1-1; D is ambiguous. V was trimmed by 3 bases and J by 6 bases, leaving 11 bases between them. CDR3 length equals 13 residues. Germline CDR1 SGHDN, CDR2 FVKESK. CDR3: CASSQYPKSEAFF. The CDR3 nucleotides are TGTGCCAGCAGCCAGTATCCTAAATCTGAAGCTTTCTTT.

V usage is TRBV29-1 and J usage is TRBJ2-7; 9 bases align to TRBD1. The CDR3 consists of 14 residues. V was clipped by 3 bases and J by 4 bases; unmatched bases: 7. Looked up from germline, CDR1 is SQVTM and CDR2 is ANQGSEA. The CDR3 DNA follows: TGCAGCGTTGAGATACCGGGACAGGGTTACGAGCAGTACTTC. Translation: CSVEIPGQGYEQYF.

The chain joins TRBV18 to TRBJ2-7; tentatively, D is TRBD1 (6 bases). Trimming pared 4 bases from V and 7 bases from J, leaving 17 bases between. CDR1 is KGHSH, CDR2 LQKENI, per germline. CDR3 length equals 14 residues. The CDR3 loop reads CASSRTRDTGEQYF. The CDR3, as DNA: TGTGCCAGCTCACGTACACGGGACACGGGGGAGCAGTACTTC.

The chain employs TRBV7-2 and TRBJ2-7; D is possibly TRBD2 (5 bases). The CDR3 runs 16 residues. V dropped 5 bases and J dropped 4 bases, with 21 bases sitting between them. Germline V lookup: CDR1 SGHTA, CDR2 FQGNSA. The CDR3 bases are TGTGCCAGCAGCACCCCCGACGCTAGCCGAATTTACGAGCAGTACTTC. Translation gives CASSTPDASRIYEQYF.

The rearrangement joins TRBV7-8 to TRBJ1-5, with D uncertain. Trimming removed 4 bases at V and 0 bases at J, with 7 bases between. The CDR3 is 14 amino acids. Germline CDR1 is SGHVS and CDR2 is FQNEAQ. The CDR3 coding sequence is TGTGCCAGCAGCTCATTAGATAGCAATCAGCCCCAGCATTTT. Translated: CASSSLDSNQPQHF. The whole variable domain, filled in from reference TRBV7-8 and TRBJ1-5, reads GAGVSQSPRYKVAKRGQDVALRCDPISGHVSLFWYQQALGQGPEFLTYFQNEAQLDKSGLPSDRFFAERPEGSVSTLKIQRTQQEDSAVYLCASSSLDSNQPQHFGDGTRLSIL.

This chain links TRBV7-2 with TRBJ2-5; the D gene is possibly TRBD2 (5 bases). CDR1 SGHTA and CDR2 FQGNSA come from the germline V gene. V gave up 1 base and J gave up 2 bases, with 11 bases separating them. The CDR3 totals 15 residues. CDR3: CASSLVASIQETQYF. As DNA, the CDR3 is TGTGCCAGCAGCTTAGTGGCTAGCATTCAAGAGACCCAGTACTTC.

The chain has TRBV14 and TRBJ2-7; 8 nucleotides match TRBD2. Per the germline V gene, CDR1 is SGHDN and CDR2 is FVKESK. This CDR3 comprises 15 residues. Trimming removed 4 bases from V and 8 bases from J; junction bases left unmatched: 13. The CDR3 here is CASSPQGGGPNQQYF. The DNA for the CDR3 is TGTGCCAGCAGCCCCCAGGGCGGGGGGCCCAACCAGCAGTACTTC.

This clone was picked up one time. This chain links TRBV5-1 with TRBJ1-2; possible D gene TRBD1, 5 bases. Germline values: CDR1 SGHRS, CDR2 YFSETQ. Trimming cost V 5 bases and J 3 bases, with 23 bases left between them. CDR3 length: 17 residues. CDR3 in DNA: TGCGCCAGCAGTTCCACCCAGCTCAGGGAGGGCGACTATGGCTACACCTTC. This encodes CASSSTQLREGDYGYTF. The variable domain in full, completed from reference TRBV5-1 and TRBJ1-2, reads KAGVTQTPRYLIKTRGQQVTLSCSPISGHRSVSWYQQTPGQGLQFLFEYFSETQRNKGNFPGRFSGRQFSNSRSEMNVSTLELGDSALYLCASSSTQLREGDYGYTFGSGTRLTVV.

This chain connects TRBV5-1 to TRBJ2-3; no clear D. The CDR3 consists of 13 residues. The V and J ends lost 2 bases and 3 bases respectively, with 7 bases between them. CDR1 SGHRS and CDR2 YFSETQ come from the germline V gene. CDR3 sequence reads: CASSFPGTDTQYF. Here the CDR3 DNA reads TGCGCCAGCAGCTTCCCGGGTACAGATACGCAGTATTTT.

V gene TRBV19 combines with J gene TRBJ1-4; 7 nucleotides match TRBD1. This CDR3 has 14 residues. The V segment lost 3 bases and the J segment 7 bases; nucleotides outside the gene matches: 5. The germline CDR1 and CDR2 sequences are LNHDA and SQIVND (reference sequence). CDR3 bases: TGTGCCAGTAGTATTAACCAGGGGGTTGAAAAACTGTTTTTT. This translates into CASSINQGVEKLFF.

This chain connects TRBV21-1 to TRBJ2-3; whether TRBD1, the table's D call, matches the DNA was not checked. TRBV21-1 is a recognized pseudogene. The CDR3 runs 15 residues. CDR3 sequence: CASSTDSSSTDTQYF. CDR3 nucleotides: TGTGCCAGCAGCACGGACAGCTCGAGCACAGATACGCAGTATTTT.

The chain links TRBV19 to TRBJ2-5, with D perhaps matching TRBD1 (6 bases). The germline CDR1 and CDR2 sequences are LNHDA and SQIVND (reference sequence). The CDR3 has 19 residues. Trimming left V 6 bases short and J 1 base short, with 27 bases between. The CDR3 region is CASSIWDIGPQASQETQYF. DNA of the CDR3: TGTGCCAGTAGCATATGGGACATAGGGCCACAGGCTTCCCAAGAGACCCAGTACTTC. The variable domain in full, with the rest retrieved from reference TRBV19 and TRBJ2-5, is DGGITQSPKYLFRKEGQNVTLSCEQNLNHDAMYWYRQDPGQGLRLIYYSQIVNDFQKGDIAEGYSVSREKKESFPLTVTSAQKNPTAFYLCASSIWDIGPQASQETQYFGPGTRLLVL.

The chain is built from TRBV4-3 and TRBJ2-5; weak D call: TRBD2 (6 bases). The CDR3 contains 15 residues. Germline V gene lookup returns CDR1 LGHNA and CDR2 YSLEER. The V gene lost 3 bases and the J gene lost 4 bases, with 15 bases spanning the gap. The CDR3 DNA reads TGCGCCAGCAGCCAGGGGGTTGGGGGAGGAGAGACCCAGTACTTC. It is translated as CASSQGVGGGETQYF.

The chain joins TRBV5-1 to TRBJ2-7, with TRBD2 matching 9 bases. The germline V gene has CDR1 SGHRS and CDR2 YFSETQ. The CDR3 totals 14 residues. V was pared by 2 bases and J by 2 bases, with 2 bases of the junction left unmatched. The CDR3 nucleotides are TGCGCCAGCAGCTTCGCGGGGGGGGCCTACGAGCAGTACTTC. Translating it yields CASSFAGGAYEQYF.

This clone appeared once. J is TRBJ2-7 and V is TRBV19; 11 bases line up with TRBD2. The CDR3 is 19 residues long. The ends lost 5 bases at V and 0 bases at J; junction bases unmatched: 15. In germline, CDR1 is LNHDA, CDR2 SQIVND (reference sequence). CDR3 nucleotides: TGTGCCAGTAGTGCCGGTTGGCTAGCGGGAGGAGGGAGCTCCTACGAGCAGTACTTC. It codes for CASSAGWLAGGGSSYEQYF.

V is TRBV30 and J is TRBJ1-4; D may be TRBD1 (5 bases). The V and J ends lost 2 bases and 2 bases respectively, with 6 bases between them. From germline, CDR1 is GTSNPN and CDR2 SVGIG (reference sequence). The CDR3 totals 13 residues. Here the CDR3 reads CAWSKGTNEKLFF. The DNA for the CDR3 is TGTGCCTGGAGTAAGGGGACTAATGAAAAACTGTTTTTT.

The V gene is TRBV5-1, the J gene TRBJ2-7; 13 nucleotides line up with TRBD2. In germline, CDR1 is SGHRS, CDR2 YFSETQ. The CDR3 runs to 15 residues. Trimming cost V 2 bases and J 6 bases; bases outside gene matches: 5. CDR3 in DNA: TGCGCCAGCAGCTTACAGACTAGCGGGGGGAGCGAGCAGTACTTC. Protein product: CASSLQTSGGSEQYF.

This sequence joins TRBV20-1 and TRBJ1-2, with TRBD1 as a possible D gene (5 bases). V lost 3 bases, J lost 8 bases, and 16 bases lay in between. The CDR3 totals 13 residues. Germline lookup yields CDR1 DFQATT and CDR2 SNEGSKA (reference sequence). CDR3 DNA: TGCAGTGCTAGTAATGGCCAGGGCCTAGGCTACACCTTC. Its protein product is CSASNGQGLGYTF.

This rearrangement joins TRBV30 to TRBJ1-6; 8 positions match TRBD1. Germline CDR1 reads GTSNPN; CDR2 reads SVGIG (reference sequence). The CDR3 is 14 residues long. The V segment lost 4 bases and the J segment 7 bases; nucleotides outside the gene matches: 6. CDR3 bases: TGTGCCTGGACCGGGACAGGAAACAATTCACCCCTCCACTTT. Translation gives CAWTGTGNNSPLHF.

V is TRBV5-1 and J is TRBJ1-1; 8 bases fit TRBD1. Trimming took 4 bases from V and 6 from J; bases not matched to a gene: 14. Germline V lookup: CDR1 SGHRS, CDR2 YFSETQ. There are 16 residues in the CDR3. CDR3 nucleotide sequence: TGCGCCAGCAGCACGAAAGGACAGGGCCTTTTTGCTGAAGCTTTCTTT. It specifies CASSTKGQGLFAEAFF.

This chain uses TRBV9 with TRBJ1-5; 8 bases fit TRBD1. The CDR3 loop spans 14 amino acids. From germline, CDR1 is SGDLS and CDR2 YYNGEE. V was pared by 2 bases and J by 6 bases, with 4 bases of the junction left unmatched. The CDR3 bases are TGTGCCAGCAGCGTTGGACAGGGTCGTCAGCCCCAGCATTTT. This gives the protein CASSVGQGRQPQHF.

DNA of the CDR3: TGCGCCAGCAGTTCGGGACAGGGAGACCTTGGGGCTTTCTTT. This encodes CASSSGQGDLGAFF. The chain has TRBV5-1 and TRBJ1-1, with TRBD1 identical over 9 bases. Germline V gene lookup returns CDR1 SGHRS and CDR2 YFSETQ. The CDR3 spans 14 residues. Unmatched junction bases numbered 13, after V lost 5 bases and J lost 11 bases.

The chain couples TRBV5-4 to TRBJ1-2, with a tentative D call TRBD1 (6 bases). The V gene's germline CDR1 is SGHNT and CDR2 YYREEE (reference sequence). This CDR3 comprises 13 residues. Trimming cost V 0 bases and J 4 bases, with 7 bases left between them. This chain's CDR3 is CASSLGGPYGYTF. The CDR3 nucleotides read TGTGCCAGCAGCTTGGGGGGGCCCTATGGCTACACCTTC.

This clone was seen only once. Here the CDR3 DNA reads TGTGCCAGCAGTAAAGACAGGGATACGCAGTATTTT. Translation: CASSKDRDTQYF. The chain carries TRBV11-3 and TRBJ2-3; D is perhaps TRBD1 (6 bases). The CDR3 is 12 residues long. Germline V CDR1 and CDR2: SGHNT, YENEEA. Trimming left V 6 bases short and J 6 bases short, with 10 bases between.

V usage is TRBV10-1 and J usage is TRBJ2-2, with D possibly matching TRBD1 (6 bases). CDR1 is WNHNN and CDR2 is SYGVQD in the germline V gene (reference sequence). Trimming took off 3 bases at V and 6 bases at J, with 17 bases between the two ends. CDR3 size: 16 residues. CDR3 region: CASSEYLPGVPGELFF. CDR3 nucleotides: TGCGCCAGCAGTGAATATCTCCCAGGGGTTCCCGGGGAGCTGTTTTTT.

This clone showed up just once. The CDR3 DNA is TGCGCCAGCAGCCAACCGATTGGGACTAGCGGGACAGATACGCAGTATTTT. Translated: CASSQPIGTSGTDTQYF. The chain carries TRBV4-3 and TRBJ2-3; 12 nucleotides line up with TRBD2. The trim removed 2 bases at V and 3 bases at J, leaving 6 bases unmatched. This CDR3 has 17 amino acids. CDR1 and CDR2 (germline): LGHNA, YSLEER.

The table lists this clone with a count of one. Additional DNA sequences in this sample encode the identical CDR3. The rearrangement links TRBV18 to TRBJ2-6; D is unresolved. The CDR3 has 15 residues. The germline V gene has CDR1 KGHSH and CDR2 LQKENI. Between the trimmed V and J ends, which lost 2 bases and 1 base, there was a span of 6 bases. The CDR3 DNA reads TGTGCCAGCTCACCAGTCGGGTCTGGGGCCAACGTCCTGACTTTC. Translation: CASSPVGSGANVLTF.

The chain's CDR3 is CASARDSIGYTF. The CDR3 nucleotides are TGTGCTAGTGCCCGGGACTCCATAGGCTACACCTTC. The chain uses TRBV12-5 and TRBJ1-2; perhaps TRBD1 as D (5 bases). Germline values: CDR1 LGHNT, CDR2 FRNRAP. Trimming removed 7 bases at V and 8 bases at J, with 14 bases between. This CDR3 is 12 amino acids long.

The V and J genes are TRBV27 and TRBJ2-1, with D tentatively TRBD1 (6 bases). V gave up 3 bases and J gave up 0 bases, with 6 bases separating them. Germline values: CDR1 MNHEY, CDR2 SMNVEV (reference sequence). The CDR3 consists of 14 residues. The CDR3 loop reads CASSFRGSYNEQFF. Written as DNA, the CDR3 is TGTGCCAGCAGTTTCAGGGGCTCCTACAATGAGCAGTTCTTC.

To note about this clone: Different DNA sequences within this sample yield the same CDR3. V usage is TRBV14 and J usage is TRBJ2-7, with TRBD1 as a possible D gene (5 bases). Trimming pared 4 bases from V and 2 bases from J, leaving 12 bases between. Per the germline V gene, CDR1 is SGHDN and CDR2 is FVKESK. The CDR3 spans 14 residues. CDR3 sequence: CASSPRQGAYEQYF. As DNA, the CDR3 is TGTGCCAGCAGCCCCCGGCAGGGCGCCTACGAGCAGTACTTC.